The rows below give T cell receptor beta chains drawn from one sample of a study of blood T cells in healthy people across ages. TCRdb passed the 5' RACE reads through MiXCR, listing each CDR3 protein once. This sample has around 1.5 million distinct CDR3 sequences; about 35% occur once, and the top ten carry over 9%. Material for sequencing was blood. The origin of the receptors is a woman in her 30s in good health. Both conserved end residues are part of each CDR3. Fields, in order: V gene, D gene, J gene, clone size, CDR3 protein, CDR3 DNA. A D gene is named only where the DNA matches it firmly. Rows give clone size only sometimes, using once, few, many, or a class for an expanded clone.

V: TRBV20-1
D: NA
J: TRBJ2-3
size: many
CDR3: CSALKADTQYF
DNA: TGCAGTGCACTAAAGGCAGATACGCAGTATTTT

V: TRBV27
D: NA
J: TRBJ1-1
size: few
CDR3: CASTPWGGSEAFF
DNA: TGTGCCAGCACCCCCTGGGGGGGTAGTGAAGCTTTCTTT

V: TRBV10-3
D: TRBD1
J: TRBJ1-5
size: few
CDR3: CASRAGGTPNQPQHF
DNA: TGTGCCTCCAGGGCAGGGGGAACCCCCAATCAGCCCCAGCATTTT

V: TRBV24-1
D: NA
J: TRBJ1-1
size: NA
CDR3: CATRGGANTEAFF
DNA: TGTGCCACCAGGGGAGGTGCGAACACTGAAGCTTTCTTT

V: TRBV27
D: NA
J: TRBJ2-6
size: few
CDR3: CASSSGVLGANVLTF
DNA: TGTGCCAGCAGCTCAGGGGTGCTTGGGGCCAACGTCCTGACTTTC

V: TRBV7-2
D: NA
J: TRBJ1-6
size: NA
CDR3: CASSLTTGYNSPLHF
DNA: TGTGCCAGCAGCTTGACGACAGGTTATAATTCACCCCTCCACTTT

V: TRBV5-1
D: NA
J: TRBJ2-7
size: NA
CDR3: CASVRFEQYF
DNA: TGCGCCAGCGTCCGATTCGAGCAGTACTTC

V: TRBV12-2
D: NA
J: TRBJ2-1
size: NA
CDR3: CASRLAERKGEQFF
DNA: TGTGCAAGTCGCCTAGCGGAAAGAAAAGGTGAGCAGTTCTTC

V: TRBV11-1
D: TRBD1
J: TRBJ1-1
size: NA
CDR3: CASSPNGGSGPTGGQGISAFF
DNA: TGTGCCAGCAGCCCCAACGGCGGTTCGGGGCCCACTGGGGGACAGGGGATCTCTGCTTTCTTT

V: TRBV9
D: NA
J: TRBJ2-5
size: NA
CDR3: CASSPRPQETLYF
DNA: TGTGCCAGCAGCCCCCGACCCCAAGAGACCCTGTACTTC

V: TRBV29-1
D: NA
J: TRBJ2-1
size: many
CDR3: CSVDYGRGHNEQFF
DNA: TGCAGCGTTGACTACGGGAGAGGGCACAATGAGCAGTTCTTC

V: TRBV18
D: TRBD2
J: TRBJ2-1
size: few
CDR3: CASLPSSGGYNEQFF
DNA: TGTGCCAGCTTACCGTCTAGCGGGGGGTACAATGAGCAGTTCTTC

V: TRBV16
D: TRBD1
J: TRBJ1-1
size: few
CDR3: CASALGRGQAEAFF
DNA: TGTGCCAGCGCCCTGGGCAGGGGGCAGGCTGAAGCTTTCTTT

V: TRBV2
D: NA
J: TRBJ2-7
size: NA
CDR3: CASSDGTENYEQYF
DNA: TGTGCCAGCAGTGATGGGACCGAGAACTACGAGCAGTACTTC

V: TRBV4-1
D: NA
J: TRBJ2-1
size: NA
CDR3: CASSQGDRPYNERFF
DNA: TGCGCCAGCAGCCAAGGTGACAGACCCTACAATGAGCGGTTCTTC

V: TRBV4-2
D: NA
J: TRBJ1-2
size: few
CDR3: CASSQDGEGEGNGYTF
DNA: TGTGCCAGCAGCCAAGATGGCGAGGGAGAGGGGAATGGCTACACCTTC

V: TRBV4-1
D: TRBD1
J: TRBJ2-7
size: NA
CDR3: CASSQEGQGYNEQYF
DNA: TGCGCCAGCAGCCAGGAGGGACAGGGTTACAATGAGCAGTACTTC

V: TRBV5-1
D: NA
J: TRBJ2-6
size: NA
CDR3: CASGIGGPGANVLTF
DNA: TGCGCCAGCGGCATAGGGGGGCCTGGGGCCAACGTCCTGACTTTC

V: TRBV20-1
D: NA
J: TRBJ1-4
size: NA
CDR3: CSARETGRIGEKLFF
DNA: TGCAGTGCTAGAGAGACAGGCCGGATTGGGGAAAAACTGTTTTTT

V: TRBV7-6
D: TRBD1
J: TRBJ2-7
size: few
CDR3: CASSQSTGQTYEQYF
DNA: TGTGCCAGCAGCCAATCGACAGGGCAAACCTACGAGCAGTACTTC

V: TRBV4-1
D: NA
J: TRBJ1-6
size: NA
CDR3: CASSQEAGGGYSPLHF
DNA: TGCGCCAGCAGCCAAGAAGCAGGTGGTGGTTATTCACCCCTCCACTTT

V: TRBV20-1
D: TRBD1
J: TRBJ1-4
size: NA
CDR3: CSASRGQGDIEKLFF
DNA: TGCAGTGCTAGTCGCGGACAGGGGGATATAGAAAAACTGTTTTTT

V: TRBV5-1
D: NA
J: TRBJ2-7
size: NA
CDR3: CASSLRSEYEQYF
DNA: TGCGCCAGCAGCTTAAGGAGTGAGTACGAGCAGTACTTC

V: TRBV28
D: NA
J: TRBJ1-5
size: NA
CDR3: CASSRPDQPQHF
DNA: TGTGCCAGCAGCCGTCCTGATCAGCCCCAGCATTTT

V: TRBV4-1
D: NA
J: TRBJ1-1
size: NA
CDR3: CASSQDHLAPGTEAFF
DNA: TGCGCCAGCAGCCAAGACCACCTCGCCCCGGGGACTGAAGCTTTCTTT

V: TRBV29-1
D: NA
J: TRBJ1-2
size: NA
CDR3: CSVETGADYGYTF
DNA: TGCAGCGTTGAAACGGGGGCTGACTATGGCTACACCTTC

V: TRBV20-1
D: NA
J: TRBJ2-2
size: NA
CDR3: CSARLWGAKENTGELFF
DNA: TGCAGTGCTCGTCTATGGGGGGCCAAAGAGAACACCGGGGAGCTGTTTTTT

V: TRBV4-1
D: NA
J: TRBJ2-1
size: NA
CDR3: CASSPVGTLIGNEQFF
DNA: TGCGCCAGCAGCCCAGTAGGGACCTTGATTGGGAATGAGCAGTTCTTC

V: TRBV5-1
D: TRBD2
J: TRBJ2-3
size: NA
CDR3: CASSAGLASDTQYF
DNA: TGCGCCAGCAGCGCGGGACTAGCTTCAGATACGCAGTATTTT

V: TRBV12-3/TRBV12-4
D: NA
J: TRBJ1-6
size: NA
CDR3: CASSLAGIYNSPLHF
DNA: TGTGCCAGCAGTTTGGCAGGGATCTATAATTCACCCCTCCACTTT

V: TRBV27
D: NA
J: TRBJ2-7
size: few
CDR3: CASRLQGKGEQYF
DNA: TGTGCCAGCAGGCTTCAGGGGAAGGGCGAGCAGTACTTC

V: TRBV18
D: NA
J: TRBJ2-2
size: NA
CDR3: CASSPQKVGVVTGELFF
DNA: TGTGCCAGCTCACCACAGAAGGTGGGAGTAGTCACCGGGGAGCTGTTTTTT

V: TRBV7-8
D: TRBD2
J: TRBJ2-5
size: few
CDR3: CASSLGPGLLQETQYF
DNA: TGTGCCAGCAGCTTGGGACCGGGACTACTACAAGAGACCCAGTACTTC

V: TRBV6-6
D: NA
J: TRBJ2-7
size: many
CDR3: CASSYPDSYEQYF
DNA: TGTGCCAGCAGTTACCCGGACAGCTACGAGCAGTACTTC

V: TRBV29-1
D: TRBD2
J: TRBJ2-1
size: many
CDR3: CSVVGTSGTYNEQFF
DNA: TGCAGCGTTGTAGGGACTAGCGGCACCTACAATGAGCAGTTCTTC

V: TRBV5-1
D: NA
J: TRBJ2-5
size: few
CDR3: CASSFGGKEETQYF
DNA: TGCGCCAGCAGCTTCGGCGGGAAAGAAGAGACCCAGTACTTC

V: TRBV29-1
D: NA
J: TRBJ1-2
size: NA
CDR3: CSVGAPNGLYGYTF
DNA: TGCAGCGTTGGGGCACCAAATGGGCTCTATGGCTACACCTTC

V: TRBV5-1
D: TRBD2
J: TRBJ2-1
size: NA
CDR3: CASSPRASGYNEQFF
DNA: TGCGCCAGCAGCCCCCGGGCTAGCGGCTACAATGAGCAGTTCTTC

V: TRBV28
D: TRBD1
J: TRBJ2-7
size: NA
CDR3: CASRQQGSTYEQYF
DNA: TGTGCCAGCAGGCAACAGGGGTCGACCTACGAGCAGTACTTC

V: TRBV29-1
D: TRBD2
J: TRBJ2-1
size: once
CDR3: CNGRLAPSNEQFF
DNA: TGCAACGGGAGACTAGCGCCGAGCAATGAGCAGTTCTTC

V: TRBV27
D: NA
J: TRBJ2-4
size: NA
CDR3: CASRAVAKNIQYF
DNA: TGTGCCAGCAGGGCAGTAGCCAAAAACATTCAGTACTTC